This T cell receptor beta chain stems from a study of cytomegalovirus exposure and HLA in healthy donors. TCRdb keeps only in-frame clones here, not all; method: immunoSEQ multiplex PCR. Here the sample spans approximately 160,000 clones, 85% to 90% being singletons. General study findings and limits: Associated with cytomegalovirus, according to the listing, were fewer than 200 TCR beta chains.

V was pared by 0 bases and J by 6 bases, with 18 bases between. The CDR3 extends over 16 amino acids. The germline CDR1 and CDR2 sequences are MNHEY and SVGAGI. Concerning this clone: Antigen: not known.

Sequenced material: PBMCs. The V call is TRBV6-5, the J call TRBJ2-7; perhaps TRBD1 as D (5 bases). The TCR sequence derives from a woman aged 18 to 35 in good health and CMV-seropositive. CDR3 amino acids: CASSYSKRPGLGEQYF. The CDR3 DNA reads TGTGCCAGCAGTTACTCGAAGAGGCCAGGGTTAGGCGAGCAGTACTTC.